A selection of T cell receptor beta chains follows, all from one sample in a study of beta chain features in type 1 diabetes. Assay used: immunoSEQ multiplex PCR; TCRdb lists only in-frame clones, some missing. Counted here are around 600,000 clones, around 12% occurring once; the ten biggest clones make up about 0.11%. Specimen: naive CD4+ T cells from blood. The receptors shown here come from a man aged 25 to 40 with type 1 diabetes. CDR3s include the opening cysteine and the closing phenylalanine or tryptophan. D genes are given only for firm matches. Where a row states a size, it is once, few, many or the class of an expanded clone; other rows omit it.

size: NA; V: TRBV19; D: NA; J: TRBJ1-4; DNA: TGTGCCAGTAGTGACCGACAGAGCCTAAATGAAAAACTGTTTTTT; CDR3: CASSDRQSLNEKLFF
size: few; V: TRBV9; D: NA; J: TRBJ2-7; DNA: TGTGCCAGCAGCGTACACTTCGCCCAATCCTACGAGCAGTACTTC; CDR3: CASSVHFAQSYEQYF
size: NA; V: TRBV2; D: TRBD2; J: TRBJ2-2; DNA: TGTGCCAGCAGCTCCCTAGCGGGGGCGGCGAACACCGGGGAGCTGTTTTTT; CDR3: CASSSLAGAANTGELFF
size: few; V: TRBV7-2; D: NA; J: TRBJ2-7; DNA: TGTGCCAGCAGCCCCCCCAACTACGAGCAGTACTTC; CDR3: CASSPPNYEQYF
size: few; V: TRBV19; D: NA; J: TRBJ2-3; DNA: TGTGCCAGTAGCATCGGGGGATCGTCAGATACGCAGTATTTT; CDR3: CASSIGGSSDTQYF
size: NA; V: TRBV11-2; D: TRBD1; J: TRBJ2-7; DNA: TGTGCCAGCAGCTCTCGGACAGGATCCTACGAGCAGTACTTC; CDR3: CASSSRTGSYEQYF
size: few; V: TRBV30; D: NA; J: TRBJ2-7; DNA: TGTGCCTGTTCCGGGACTTCCTTCTCCTACGAGCAGTACTTC; CDR3: CACSGTSFSYEQYF
size: NA; V: TRBV23-1; D: NA; J: TRBJ1-2; DNA: TGCGCCAGCAGTCAACCCGGCCCGGACCGGAGTGGCTACACCTTC; CDR3: CASSQPGPDRSGYTF
size: few; V: TRBV9; D: TRBD1; J: TRBJ1-6; DNA: TGTGCCAGCAGCGTAGGGCCCCACCGGACAGGGAGTTCACCCCTCCACTTT; CDR3: CASSVGPHRTGSSPLHF
size: NA; V: TRBV25-1; D: TRBD2; J: TRBJ2-1; DNA: TGTGCCAGCAGTGAATGGCAACGCGGGAGCTCCTACAATGAGCAGTTCTTC; CDR3: CASSEWQRGSSYNEQFF
size: few; V: TRBV27; D: NA; J: TRBJ1-2; DNA: TGTGCCAGCAGCTTGACGCAGCCCCTCCTAGGAGGCTACACCTTC; CDR3: CASSLTQPLLGGYTF
size: few; V: TRBV2; D: NA; J: TRBJ2-4; DNA: TGTGCCAGCCAAGGACTCCCAAACATTCAGTACTTC; CDR3: CASQGLPNIQYF
size: few; V: TRBV20-1; D: TRBD1; J: TRBJ1-1; DNA: TGCAGTGCCAAGAGGACAGGGCCGGCTTTCTTT; CDR3: CSAKRTGPAFF
size: NA; V: TRBV10-3; D: TRBD2; J: TRBJ2-1; DNA: TGTGCCATCAGGATAGGACTAGCGCCAGACAATGAGCAGTTCTTC; CDR3: CAIRIGLAPDNEQFF
size: few; V: TRBV5-5; D: NA; J: TRBJ2-5; DNA: TGTGCCAGCAGCTTGCAGGGAATAGAGACCCAGTACTTC; CDR3: CASSLQGIETQYF
size: few; V: TRBV19; D: NA; J: TRBJ1-6; DNA: TGTGCCAGTAGTATAACGGGGGGCAATTCACCCCTCCACTTT; CDR3: CASSITGGNSPLHF
size: NA; V: TRBV11-2; D: NA; J: TRBJ1-2; DNA: TGTGCCAGCAGCTTGGATGGTATGGGCTACACCTTC; CDR3: CASSLDGMGYTF
size: few; V: TRBV5-6; D: NA; J: TRBJ1-3; DNA: TGTGCCAGCAGCTTTAGTTCCGGGTCTGGAAACACCATATATTTT; CDR3: CASSFSSGSGNTIYF
size: few; V: TRBV5-1; D: NA; J: TRBJ2-3; DNA: TGCGCCAGCAGCCCGGCCCCAGCGGGTCCCGGGCGAGATACGCAGTATTTT; CDR3: CASSPAPAGPGRDTQYF
size: few; V: TRBV9; D: NA; J: TRBJ2-1; DNA: TGTGCCAGCAGCGTAGATGGGGGAAGCTCCTACAATGAGCAGTTCTTC; CDR3: CASSVDGGSSYNEQFF
size: few; V: TRBV2; D: TRBD1; J: TRBJ2-3; DNA: TGTGCCAGCAAATCTACTACCGGGACAGGGAGCACAGATACGCAGTATTTT; CDR3: CASKSTTGTGSTDTQYF
size: NA; V: TRBV9; D: NA; J: TRBJ2-1; DNA: TGTGCCAGCAGCGTAGCTACAGGATCCTACAATGAGCAGTTCTTC; CDR3: CASSVATGSYNEQFF
size: few; V: TRBV6-5; D: TRBD1; J: TRBJ2-7; DNA: TGTGCCAGCAGTTCCCTTACGACAGGGCCCTCCTACGAGCAGTACTTC; CDR3: CASSSLTTGPSYEQYF
size: few; V: TRBV7-2; D: NA; J: TRBJ2-5; DNA: TGTGCCAGCAGCATTGGACCCGTCCCCGCATCCCAGTACTTC; CDR3: CASSIGPVPASQYF
size: NA; V: TRBV11-3; D: NA; J: TRBJ2-3; DNA: TGTGCCAGCCAGGGACTTGAAAGGGCGGGTGGCACGCAGTATTTT; CDR3: CASQGLERAGGTQYF
size: few; V: TRBV6-1; D: NA; J: TRBJ2-6; DNA: TGTGCCAGCAGTGAACCCCCGGGGATCTCTGGGGCCAACGTCCTGACTTTC; CDR3: CASSEPPGISGANVLTF
size: NA; V: TRBV28; D: NA; J: TRBJ2-2; DNA: TGTGCCAGCAGTTTTGGCCTGCCGGCCGGGGAGCTGTTTTTT; CDR3: CASSFGLPAGELFF
size: few; V: TRBV19; D: TRBD1; J: TRBJ1-5; DNA: TGTGCCAGTAGTCCTAACCGGGACAGGGGGGAAAATCAGCCCCAGCATTTT; CDR3: CASSPNRDRGENQPQHF
size: few; V: TRBV28; D: NA; J: TRBJ2-7; DNA: TGTGCCAGCAGTTTAAGTCTCCGCGAGCAGTACTTC; CDR3: CASSLSLREQYF
size: few; V: TRBV4-2; D: NA; J: TRBJ2-5; DNA: TGTGCCAGCAGCAACCCGGAATGGGACGTGGGGACCCAGTACTTC; CDR3: CASSNPEWDVGTQYF
size: NA; V: TRBV14; D: NA; J: TRBJ2-5; DNA: TGTGCCAGCAGCCTCTCGATATCGCCCCAACAAGAGACCCAGTACTTC; CDR3: CASSLSISPQQETQYF
size: few; V: TRBV14; D: NA; J: TRBJ2-3; DNA: TGTGCCAGCAGCCAAGGTGGCTTGGGCACAGATACGCAGTATTTT; CDR3: CASSQGGLGTDTQYF
size: few; V: TRBV5-6; D: TRBD1; J: TRBJ2-3; DNA: TGTGCCAGCACCGACAGGGGGATCACAGATACGCAGTATTTT; CDR3: CASTDRGITDTQYF
size: NA; V: TRBV14; D: NA; J: TRBJ2-7; DNA: TGTGCCAGCAGCCCCAGGGGCTACGAGCAGTACTTC; CDR3: CASSPRGYEQYF
size: NA; V: TRBV9; D: NA; J: TRBJ1-1; DNA: TGTGCCAGCAGCGTAGGGGCGGGGACTGAAGCTTTCTTT; CDR3: CASSVGAGTEAFF
size: NA; V: TRBV9; D: TRBD1; J: TRBJ1-2; DNA: TGTGCCAGCAGCGTAGCCCTGGACAGGGGGTACTATGGCTACACCTTC; CDR3: CASSVALDRGYYGYTF
size: few; V: TRBV2; D: NA; J: TRBJ2-5; DNA: TGTGCCAGCAGTCAGACTAGTGTAGAGACCCAGTACTTC; CDR3: CASSQTSVETQYF
size: few; V: TRBV14; D: NA; J: TRBJ1-2; DNA: TGTGCCAGCAGCCAAGGGCAGAACTATGGCTACACCTTC; CDR3: CASSQGQNYGYTF
size: NA; V: TRBV4-3; D: NA; J: TRBJ1-6; DNA: TGCGCCAGCAGCCAAGGGAGGGAGAGAATGAATTCACCCCTCCACTTT; CDR3: CASSQGRERMNSPLHF
size: few; V: TRBV7-2; D: NA; J: TRBJ2-1; DNA: TGTGCCAGCAGCCCCGTGATAGCCGGGCGGGGAGAGCAGTTCTTC; CDR3: CASSPVIAGRGEQFF
size: few; V: TRBV5-6; D: NA; J: TRBJ2-7; DNA: TGTGCCAGCAGCTTGCACAGATCCTCAGATTTGTCCTACGAGCAGTACTTC; CDR3: CASSLHRSSDLSYEQYF
size: NA; V: TRBV9; D: NA; J: TRBJ1-2; DNA: TGTGCCAGCAGCGTAGATCCGAGCTTGGGCTATGGCTACACCTTC; CDR3: CASSVDPSLGYGYTF
size: NA; V: TRBV5-1; D: NA; J: TRBJ1-1; DNA: TGCGCCAGCAGCTTACACGGTGAAACTGAAGCTTTCTTT; CDR3: CASSLHGETEAFF
size: NA; V: TRBV11-2; D: TRBD1; J: TRBJ1-2; DNA: TGTGCCAGCAGCTTGGGACAGGGTTACGATGGCTACACCTTC; CDR3: CASSLGQGYDGYTF
size: few; V: TRBV10-3; D: TRBD1; J: TRBJ2-7; DNA: TGTGCCATCAGTTTTAGATCGGGACAGGAGCAGTACTTC; CDR3: CAISFRSGQEQYF
size: NA; V: TRBV7-3; D: NA; J: TRBJ1-1; DNA: TGTGCCAGCAGCGCACAGGGCACTGAAGCTTTCTTT; CDR3: CASSAQGTEAFF